This T cell receptor (beta chain) was profiled in a study of patients and donors after allogeneic stem cell transplantation. In its sample, this clonotype was seen a few times. V was trimmed by 6 bases and J by 12 bases, leaving 12 bases between them. There are 11 residues in the CDR3. The germline V gene encodes CDR1 MNHEY and CDR2 SVGAGI. Each CDR3 protein gets one entry after TCRdb re-called the RT-PCR reads with MiXCR. The table includes hundreds of thousands of distinct CDR3 sequences, more than 15% detected once. The sample comprised blood, either unsorted or a sorted T cell fraction (not recorded which). This receptor was identified in a human donor who was either an allogeneic HSCT recipient or a stem cell or donor lymphocyte infusion donor (not recorded which). It is not recorded whose cells these are; they may come from a transplant donor. The gene calls are TRBV6-5 and TRBJ2-1; D is perhaps TRBD1 (6 bases). The CDR3 DNA follows: TGTGCCAGCAGCCCGGACAGCGGGCAGTTCTTC. This codes for CASSPDSGQFF.